This T cell receptor (beta chain) emerged from a study of blood T cells in healthy people across ages. Combining a sample-barcoded 5' primer with a J-beta primer mix, a second PCR ran for roughly 7 to 12 cycles. Each TCR beta cDNA got a 12-nucleotide random molecular identifier. TCRdb itself ran the 5' RACE reads through MiXCR, one entry per CDR3 protein. The sample has 750,000 to 950,000 distinct CDR3 sequences; almost 30% are singletons. The V gene lost 1 base and the J gene lost 7 bases, with 14 bases spanning the gap. The CDR3 contains 14 residues. Germline V CDR1 and CDR2: SGHVS, FQNEAQ. This clonotype was counted ten times or more. Donors each provided about 9.5 milliliters of peripheral blood. The same data also contributed to another study, on T cells of mothers and their children.

The chain is built from TRBV7-8 and TRBJ2-7; a weak D match, TRBD2 (7 bases). Sequenced material: blood. The TCR comes from a middle-aged woman in good health. The CDR3 sequence is CASSLDRGAREQYF. The CDR3, as DNA: TGTGCCAGCAGCTTAGATCGGGGGGCAAGGGAGCAGTACTTC. Drawing the rest from reference TRBV7-8 and TRBJ2-7, the complete variable domain is GAGVSQSPRYKVAKRGQDVALRCDPISGHVSLFWYQQALGQGPEFLTYFQNEAQLDKSGLPSDRFFAERPEGSVSTLKIQRTQQEDSAVYLCASSLDRGAREQYFGPGTRLTVT.